Listed below are T cell receptor beta chains from one sample, sequenced in a study of human T cells and chemical hapten exposure. TCRdb re-called the RACE reads through MiXCR, storing one row per CDR3 protein. The sample lists approximately 95,000 distinct CDR3 sequences; approximately 10% were seen once. The sequences come from whole blood, collected in connection with sensitization to the hapten diphenylcyclopropenone (DPC). All receptors derive from a middle-aged woman with alopecia areata. Some clones in this sample may be carry-over from other donors' samples. CDR3s include the opening cysteine and the closing phenylalanine or tryptophan. The order of the fields is J gene, V gene, CDR3 length, clone size, D gene, CDR3 protein, CDR3 DNA. D genes are given only for firm matches. Size is omitted from some rows. Given values are once, few, many or a class for expanded clones.

j_gene: TRBJ2-7; v_gene: TRBV7-9; len: 14; abundance: .; d_gene: .; CDR3aa: CASNLDAKSYEQYF; CDR3nt: TGTGCCAGCAACCTCGACGCTAAATCCTACGAGCAGTACTTC
j_gene: TRBJ2-5; v_gene: TRBV7-2; len: 22; abundance: many; d_gene: TRBD2; CDR3aa: CASSLEKASGRAQRMTKETQYF; CDR3nt: TGTGCCAGCAGCTTAGAGAAGGCTAGCGGGAGGGCCCAAAGGATGACAAAAGAGACCCAGTACTTC
j_gene: TRBJ1-2; v_gene: TRBV7-2; len: 17; abundance: .; d_gene: .; CDR3aa: CASSLGAGAGSNYGYTF; CDR3nt: TGTGCCAGCAGCTTAGGGGCAGGGGCAGGTTCTAACTATGGCTACACCTTC
j_gene: TRBJ2-7; v_gene: TRBV7-2; len: 14; abundance: many; d_gene: TRBD2; CDR3aa: CASSLEAGGYEQYF; CDR3nt: TGTGCCAGCAGCTTAGAAGCGGGAGGGTACGAGCAGTACTTC
j_gene: TRBJ1-1; v_gene: TRBV9; len: 13; abundance: few; d_gene: .; CDR3aa: CASSVLGGTEAFF; CDR3nt: TGTGCCAGCAGCGTACTGGGAGGCACTGAAGCTTTCTTT
j_gene: TRBJ1-4; v_gene: TRBV20-1; len: 15; abundance: .; d_gene: .; CDR3aa: CSARGSGPRGEKLFF; CDR3nt: TGCAGTGCTAGAGGGTCCGGGCCCAGAGGTGAAAAACTGTTTTTT
j_gene: TRBJ1-2; v_gene: TRBV14; len: 16; abundance: few; d_gene: TRBD1; CDR3aa: CASSQGQGHRDPGYTF; CDR3nt: TGTGCCAGCAGCCAAGGACAGGGTCACCGGGACCCTGGCTACACCTTC
j_gene: TRBJ2-5; v_gene: TRBV7-2; len: 14; abundance: many; d_gene: .; CDR3aa: CASSSRREGETQYF; CDR3nt: TGTGCCAGCAGCTCGCGGAGGGAAGGAGAGACCCAGTACTTC
j_gene: TRBJ2-5; v_gene: TRBV7-2; len: 14; abundance: .; d_gene: .; CDR3aa: CASSFPSIRETQYF; CDR3nt: TGTGCCAGCAGCTTTCCTAGCATCCGAGAGACCCAGTACTTC
j_gene: TRBJ2-3; v_gene: TRBV28; len: 15; abundance: many; d_gene: .; CDR3aa: CASSLAARLTDTQYF; CDR3nt: TGTGCCAGCAGTTTGGCGGCAAGACTCACAGATACGCAGTATTTT
j_gene: TRBJ2-1; v_gene: TRBV29-1; len: 16; abundance: few; d_gene: .; CDR3aa: CSGGLGVRRTTGEQFF; CDR3nt: TGCAGCGGGGGGTTAGGTGTACGAAGAACGACGGGTGAGCAGTTCTTC
j_gene: TRBJ2-5; v_gene: TRBV9; len: 14; abundance: many; d_gene: .; CDR3aa: CASSVAGVEETQYF; CDR3nt: TGTGCCAGCAGCGTAGCGGGAGTGGAAGAGACCCAGTACTTC
j_gene: TRBJ1-1; v_gene: TRBV6-1; len: 15; abundance: .; d_gene: TRBD1; CDR3aa: CASRLGQGAGTEAFF; CDR3nt: TGTGCCAGCAGACTAGGACAGGGGGCCGGGACTGAAGCTTTCTTT
j_gene: TRBJ2-2; v_gene: TRBV27; len: 15; abundance: few; d_gene: .; CDR3aa: CASSLAQGSTGELFF; CDR3nt: TGTGCCAGCAGTTTGGCGCAGGGGAGCACCGGGGAGCTGTTTTTT
j_gene: TRBJ2-7; v_gene: TRBV5-4; len: 14; abundance: few; d_gene: .; CDR3aa: CASSLDGSSYEQYF; CDR3nt: TGTGCCAGCAGCTTGGACGGGAGCTCCTACGAGCAGTACTTC
j_gene: TRBJ1-4; v_gene: TRBV9; len: 15; abundance: .; d_gene: TRBD1; CDR3aa: CASSVAEGANEKLFF; CDR3nt: TGTGCCAGCAGCGTAGCTGAGGGGGCGAATGAAAAACTGTTTTTT
j_gene: TRBJ2-2; v_gene: TRBV11-2; len: 11; abundance: few; d_gene: .; CDR3aa: CASSFAGELFF; CDR3nt: TGTGCCAGCAGCTTCGCCGGGGAGCTGTTTTTT
j_gene: TRBJ2-2; v_gene: TRBV7-2; len: 17; abundance: many; d_gene: TRBD2; CDR3aa: CASSRRSGRGDTGELFF; CDR3nt: TGTGCCAGCAGCCGACGTAGCGGGAGGGGCGACACCGGGGAGCTGTTTTTT
j_gene: TRBJ1-1; v_gene: TRBV2; len: 15; abundance: few; d_gene: .; CDR3aa: CASSETGVANTEAFF; CDR3nt: TGTGCCAGCAGTGAGACTGGGGTTGCGAACACTGAAGCTTTCTTT
j_gene: TRBJ2-1; v_gene: TRBV3-1; len: 16; abundance: few; d_gene: .; CDR3aa: CASSQSAGISYEEQFF; CDR3nt: TGTGCCAGCAGCCAATCCGCCGGGATCTCATACGAGGAGCAGTTCTTC
j_gene: TRBJ2-7; v_gene: TRBV6-5; len: 14; abundance: few; d_gene: TRBD2; CDR3aa: CASSPPGGVYEQYF; CDR3nt: TGTGCCAGCAGCCCCCCGGGGGGTGTCTACGAGCAGTACTTC
j_gene: TRBJ2-7; v_gene: TRBV28; len: 12; abundance: few; d_gene: .; CDR3aa: CASRESSYEQYF; CDR3nt: TGTGCCAGCCGGGAGAGCTCCTACGAGCAGTACTTC
j_gene: TRBJ2-7; v_gene: TRBV12-3/TRBV12-4; len: 15; abundance: .; d_gene: .; CDR3aa: CASSSWTAGPYEQYF; CDR3nt: TGTGCCAGCAGTTCGTGGACAGCGGGCCCCTACGAGCAGTACTTC
j_gene: TRBJ1-1; v_gene: TRBV6-1; len: 16; abundance: many; d_gene: TRBD1; CDR3aa: CASRPRGQGAVTEAFF; CDR3nt: TGTGCCAGCCGACCAAGGGGACAGGGGGCGGTCACTGAAGCTTTCTTT
j_gene: TRBJ2-5; v_gene: TRBV20-1; len: 15; abundance: few; d_gene: TRBD2; CDR3aa: CSAVGLGMSEETQYF; CDR3nt: TGCAGTGCGGTGGGACTAGGGATGTCGGAAGAGACCCAGTACTTC
j_gene: TRBJ2-7; v_gene: TRBV27; len: 14; abundance: many; d_gene: .; CDR3aa: CASTPRGASYEQYF; CDR3nt: TGTGCCAGCACCCCCAGGGGGGCGTCCTACGAGCAGTACTTC
j_gene: TRBJ1-5; v_gene: TRBV6-2/TRBV6-3; len: 16; abundance: once; d_gene: .; CDR3aa: CASSRPGQIGNQPQHF; CDR3nt: TGTGCCAGCAGCCGCCCCGGACAGATCGGCAATCAGCCCCAGCATTTT
j_gene: TRBJ2-7; v_gene: TRBV24-1; len: 13; abundance: many; d_gene: .; CDR3aa: CATSRQGTSGQYF; CDR3nt: TGTGCCACCAGTAGGCAGGGCACGAGTGGGCAGTACTTC
j_gene: TRBJ1-6; v_gene: TRBV20-1; len: 14; abundance: many; d_gene: .; CDR3aa: CSARDPQRIPPLHF; CDR3nt: TGCAGTGCTAGAGATCCACAACGAATTCCACCCCTCCACTTT
j_gene: TRBJ2-3; v_gene: TRBV3-1; len: 13; abundance: .; d_gene: TRBD2; CDR3aa: CASSRGGPDTQYF; CDR3nt: TGTGCCAGCAGCCGGGGGGGTCCAGATACGCAGTATTTT
j_gene: TRBJ2-7; v_gene: TRBV7-6; len: 15; abundance: .; d_gene: .; CDR3aa: CASSYNSGPSYEQYF; CDR3nt: TGTGCCAGCAGTTACAACTCGGGCCCCTCCTACGAGCAGTACTTC
j_gene: TRBJ2-5; v_gene: TRBV6-4; len: 14; abundance: few; d_gene: .; CDR3aa: CASSDQPFSGTQYF; CDR3nt: TGTGCCAGCAGCGACCAACCCTTCTCCGGGACCCAGTACTTC
j_gene: TRBJ2-1; v_gene: TRBV7-8; len: 14; abundance: .; d_gene: .; CDR3aa: CASTLLSDLDEQFF; CDR3nt: TGTGCCAGCACTCTATTGTCTGATCTGGATGAGCAGTTCTTC
j_gene: TRBJ2-3; v_gene: TRBV14; len: 14; abundance: many; d_gene: .; CDR3aa: CASSQLDFTDTQYF; CDR3nt: TGTGCCAGCAGCCAACTGGATTTCACAGATACGCAGTATTTT
j_gene: TRBJ2-1; v_gene: TRBV9; len: 13; abundance: few; d_gene: .; CDR3aa: CASSAPAHNEQFF; CDR3nt: TGTGCCAGCAGCGCGCCGGCCCACAATGAGCAGTTCTTC
j_gene: TRBJ2-2; v_gene: TRBV5-1; len: 14; abundance: many; d_gene: TRBD2; CDR3aa: CASSLQRESGELFF; CDR3nt: TGCGCCAGCAGCTTGCAGCGGGAGAGCGGGGAGCTGTTTTTT
j_gene: TRBJ1-1; v_gene: TRBV12-3/TRBV12-4; len: 13; abundance: many; d_gene: .; CDR3aa: CASSARGNTEAFF; CDR3nt: TGTGCCAGCAGTGCCAGGGGGAACACTGAAGCTTTCTTT
j_gene: TRBJ2-1; v_gene: TRBV5-1; len: 13; abundance: many; d_gene: .; CDR3aa: CASSLGTAGEQFF; CDR3nt: TGCGCCAGCAGCTTAGGGACTGCGGGTGAGCAGTTCTTC
j_gene: TRBJ2-2; v_gene: TRBV30; len: 13; abundance: few; d_gene: .; CDR3aa: CAWRTGNTGELFF; CDR3nt: TGTGCCTGGAGGACAGGGAACACCGGGGAGCTGTTTTTT
j_gene: TRBJ2-1; v_gene: TRBV28; len: 16; abundance: few; d_gene: TRBD2; CDR3aa: CASSSSSGRDYNEQFF; CDR3nt: TGTGCCAGCAGTTCCTCTAGCGGGAGGGACTACAATGAGCAGTTCTTC
j_gene: TRBJ1-5; v_gene: TRBV18; len: 12; abundance: .; d_gene: .; CDR3aa: CASSLPNQPQHF; CDR3nt: TGTGCCAGCTCCCTCCCGAATCAGCCCCAGCATTTT
j_gene: TRBJ2-4; v_gene: TRBV29-1; len: 14; abundance: many; d_gene: TRBD1; CDR3aa: CSVQPPGQVNIQYF; CDR3nt: TGCAGCGTCCAACCCCCGGGACAGGTGAACATTCAGTACTTC
j_gene: TRBJ1-2; v_gene: TRBV6-1; len: 14; abundance: few; d_gene: .; CDR3aa: CASTEAGGNYGYTF; CDR3nt: TGTGCCAGCACCGAAGCTGGGGGTAACTATGGCTACACCTTC
j_gene: TRBJ1-2; v_gene: TRBV29-1; len: 16; abundance: many; d_gene: TRBD1; CDR3aa: CSVESPPATGGDGYTF; CDR3nt: TGCAGCGTTGAATCCCCTCCCGCTACAGGGGGCGACGGCTACACCTTC
j_gene: TRBJ2-2; v_gene: TRBV3-1; len: 18; abundance: few; d_gene: .; CDR3aa: CASSQEQLRGATTGELFF; CDR3nt: TGTGCCAGCAGCCAAGAGCAGTTGAGGGGCGCTACGACCGGGGAGCTGTTTTTT
j_gene: TRBJ2-7; v_gene: TRBV6-2/TRBV6-3; len: 13; abundance: .; d_gene: .; CDR3aa: CASSPTGRPRQYF; CDR3nt: TGTGCCAGCAGTCCCACGGGCCGCCCAAGGCAGTACTTC
j_gene: TRBJ2-5; v_gene: TRBV7-2; len: 16; abundance: few; d_gene: .; CDR3aa: CASSLSARYRKETQYF; CDR3nt: TGTGCCAGCAGCTTAAGTGCTAGATACAGGAAAGAGACCCAGTACTTC
j_gene: TRBJ1-2; v_gene: TRBV6-5; len: 13; abundance: .; d_gene: .; CDR3aa: CASSYSGDQGYTF; CDR3nt: TGTGCCAGCAGTTACTCCGGCGATCAAGGCTACACCTTC
j_gene: TRBJ2-1; v_gene: TRBV9; len: 15; abundance: many; d_gene: .; CDR3aa: CASSPRLDANNEQFF; CDR3nt: TGTGCCAGCAGCCCCCGCCTCGACGCAAACAATGAGCAGTTCTTC
j_gene: TRBJ1-1; v_gene: TRBV6-2/TRBV6-3; len: 14; abundance: many; d_gene: .; CDR3aa: CASSSGTVNTEAFF; CDR3nt: TGTGCCAGCAGTTCAGGGACGGTGAACACTGAAGCTTTCTTT
j_gene: TRBJ1-1; v_gene: TRBV28; len: 15; abundance: many; d_gene: TRBD1; CDR3aa: CASSSPTGKNTEAFF; CDR3nt: TGTGCCAGCAGTTCCCCGACAGGGAAGAACACTGAAGCTTTCTTT